This is a list of T cell receptor beta chains from one sample in a study of PD-L1 blockade in urothelial cancer. TCRdb's copy holds only in-frame clones and misses some; the assay was immunoSEQ multiplex PCR. The table includes 80,000 to 130,000 clones, about 91% detected once. The sequencing used PBMCs, collected around atezolizumab (anti-PD-L1) treatment. The origin of the receptors is a woman older than 75 with urothelial cancer. Both conserved end residues are part of each CDR3. The order of the fields is J gene, D gene, clone size, V gene, CDR3 protein, CDR3 DNA. The D gene is left open where the match is weak. Part of the rows lack a size; the others show once, few, many or a class for expanded clones.

j_call: TRBJ1-5
d_call: .
clone_size: once
v_call: TRBV6-1
cdr3_aa: CASSTGFRQPQHF
cdr3_nt: TGTGCCAGCAGTACAGGGTTTCGTCAGCCCCAGCATTTT

j_call: TRBJ2-2
d_call: TRBD1
clone_size: .
v_call: TRBV27
cdr3_aa: CASSFRQGAIGELFF
cdr3_nt: TGTGCCAGCAGTTTTAGACAGGGGGCTATCGGGGAGCTGTTTTTT

j_call: TRBJ2-7
d_call: TRBD2
clone_size: .
v_call: TRBV20-1
cdr3_aa: CSGTSGIEQYF
cdr3_nt: TGCAGCGGAACAAGCGGGATCGAGCAGTACTTC

j_call: TRBJ1-1
d_call: TRBD1
clone_size: .
v_call: TRBV9
cdr3_aa: CASSVVPGGPTMNTEAFF
cdr3_nt: TGTGCCAGCAGCGTAGTCCCAGGGGGCCCGACAATGAACACTGAAGCTTTCTTT

j_call: TRBJ1-5
d_call: TRBD1
clone_size: .
v_call: TRBV30
cdr3_aa: CAWGGTGANQPQHF
cdr3_nt: TGTGCCTGGGGGGGGACAGGGGCGAATCAGCCCCAGCATTTT

j_call: TRBJ2-1
d_call: TRBD1
clone_size: once
v_call: TRBV5-1
cdr3_aa: CASSTGTGDSNEQFF
cdr3_nt: TGCGCCAGCAGCACTGGGACAGGCGATTCCAATGAGCAGTTCTTC

j_call: TRBJ2-7
d_call: .
clone_size: few
v_call: TRBV7-9
cdr3_aa: CASSLSLGENEQYF
cdr3_nt: TGTGCCAGCAGCTTAAGTCTCGGTGAAAACGAGCAGTACTTC

j_call: TRBJ2-5
d_call: TRBD2
clone_size: .
v_call: TRBV19
cdr3_aa: CASSIVGTRGWKTQYF
cdr3_nt: TGTGCCAGTAGTATAGTAGGGACTAGGGGATGGAAGACCCAGTACTTC

j_call: TRBJ2-7
d_call: .
clone_size: .
v_call: TRBV5-8
cdr3_aa: CASSSPIVNYEQYF
cdr3_nt: TGTGCCAGCAGCTCGCCCATAGTGAACTACGAGCAGTACTTC

j_call: TRBJ2-7
d_call: .
clone_size: .
v_call: TRBV5-1
cdr3_aa: CASSLDAGAEQYF
cdr3_nt: TGCGCCAGCAGCTTGGATGCAGGGGCCGAGCAGTACTTC

j_call: TRBJ1-1
d_call: .
clone_size: once
v_call: TRBV5-6
cdr3_aa: CASSLPQQGTEAFF
cdr3_nt: TGTGCCAGCAGCCTCCCCCAGCAGGGCACTGAAGCTTTCTTT

j_call: TRBJ1-4
d_call: TRBD1
clone_size: .
v_call: TRBV4-2
cdr3_aa: CASSQTRTGGEKLFF
cdr3_nt: TGTGCCAGCAGCCAGACTAGGACAGGTGGTGAAAAACTGTTTTTT

j_call: TRBJ2-3
d_call: .
clone_size: .
v_call: TRBV4-2
cdr3_aa: CASSQANRETDTQYF
cdr3_nt: TGTGCCAGCAGCCAGGCAAACAGGGAAACAGATACGCAGTATTTT

j_call: TRBJ2-1
d_call: .
clone_size: .
v_call: TRBV6-5
cdr3_aa: CASSDLKRVTEQFF
cdr3_nt: TGTGCCAGCAGCGATCTCAAGAGGGTGACTGAGCAGTTCTTC

j_call: TRBJ1-5
d_call: .
clone_size: .
v_call: TRBV28
cdr3_aa: CASYETNQPQHF
cdr3_nt: TGTGCCAGCTACGAGACTAATCAGCCCCAGCATTTT